This T cell receptor beta chain derives from a study of TIL therapy for anti-PD-1-resistant metastatic lung cancer (dated by TCRdb to the early 2020s). A note on the overall study: Tumors were harvested prior to any PD-1/PD-L1 blockade, after which nivolumab was administered to patients, and lymphodepletion, expanded TIL infusion and IL-2 were given to patients who progressed. Tumor and peripheral blood T cell receptor beta sequencing was used to track clonotypes across tumor, expanded TIL product and serial blood samples. Across the cohort, whole-exome sequencing showed a median non-synonymous tumor mutation burden of roughly 1.5 mutations per megabase. Enrolled patients had a median age of 54 years (range roughly 35-85) and a median tumor PD-L1 proportion score of approximately 6.6%. The cohort was composed predominantly of lung adenocarcinoma, with four EGFR-mutant and two ALK-rearranged tumors included, and half of patients were identified as current or former smokers. The study at large found these results: Generalizability was limited because the cohort was highly selected, with more treatment-naive, never-smoker and oncogene-addicted patients included than is typical. The study protocol defined all tumor marker inferences as exploratory. The baseline peripheral repertoire was partially replaced by infused TIL clonotypes, which then decayed over months, and persistence showed no apparent association with response.

The count of this clone is one. Its specific antigen is unknown. One base away there is no much larger clone; base qualities are not given. The immunoSEQ v3 hsTCRB kit was used to amplify TCR beta CDR3 regions from genomic DNA through bias-controlled multiplex PCR. The TCR libraries were sequenced on an Illumina NextSeq 500 to roughly 2 million read pairs for survey level or 5-6 million read pairs for deep level. For the original study's pipeline: V, D and J genes were assigned, non-productive sequences were removed, and clonality was reported by immunoSEQ Analyzer software. Repertoires were compared by productive Simpson clonality and by the Morisita overlap index of productive TRB rearrangements between infused TIL and blood. The absolute count of a clonotype in blood was estimated by multiplying the lymphocyte count by the CD3+ fraction and by the productive frequency of the clone. Imported from immuneACCESS, the table was reduced by TCRdb to in-frame sequences with V and J called. These copies leave out some clones; in studies compared against another copy, an unresolved V gene accounts for under half, and the cause of the remainder is not known. That table furnishes V, J and clone size, whereas the DNA furnished D and trimming. The sample table lists about 36,000 clones, around four fifths of them with a count of one. Jointly, the top ten make up 4.5% to 6% of the sample.

Per the publication, the time point label means: pre-treatment sample, taken before nivolumab and TIL therapy. Adults with stage 4 NSCLC were enrolled from October 2017 to January 2020 in a dual-center phase I trial. Samples were obtained from a single-arm, open-label phase I trial in which tumor-infiltrating lymphocyte therapy with nivolumab was evaluated in advanced non-small cell lung cancer. Blood mononuclear cells from EDTA tubes were separated on a Ficoll gradient and snap-frozen as pellets, and DNA was extracted from the cells using a Qiagen mini-prep kit. V is shortened by 6 bases, J by 2 bases, and the region joining them spans 15 bases. The CDR3 holds 15 amino acids from the cysteine to the phenylalanine. Only the CDR3 part of the read is kept: 45 bases, read in frame from the first base. From the germline V gene, CDR1 is SGHAT and CDR2 is FQNNGV.

The sample in question was blood, obtained at baseline. The sequence joins TRBV11-2 to TRBJ2-3, with the D gene too uncertain to name. This sequence originates from a person aged 25-85 years with non-small cell lung cancer. In nucleotide form, the sequence is TGTGCCAGCAGACAGAATCCTTCTTCCACAGATACGCAGTATTTT. Translated, it reads CASRQNPSSTDTQYF.